This T cell receptor (beta chain) was profiled in a study of long-term antiretroviral therapy in people with HIV. Overall study findings and caveats: HIV repertoires spanned narrower CDR3 length ranges than controls. Dominating the repertoire at all time points were the clones that expanded before ART.

Researchers ran immunoSEQ v3.0 at survey level. The protocol was immunoSEQ multiplex PCR, while the TCRdb copy is restricted to in-frame clones and leaves out a portion. This sample has more than 25,000 clones, with just over 90% found just once. Treatment of all HIV participants took place in the United States. About this clone itself: Its antigen remains unidentified.

This CDR3 spans 13 amino acids. V gave up 2 bases and J gave up 8 bases, with 10 bases separating them. Looked up from germline, CDR1 is WSHSY and CDR2 is SAAADI. This chain links TRBV10-2 with TRBJ2-1, with D maybe TRBD1 (6 bases). The source was unsorted PBMCs, collected 3.1 years after starting antiretroviral therapy. The source is a man younger than 35 with HIV. CDR3 sequence (DNA): TGCGCCAGCAGTGAGAGACAGGTACATGAGCAGTTCTTC. Residues: CASSERQVHEQFF.